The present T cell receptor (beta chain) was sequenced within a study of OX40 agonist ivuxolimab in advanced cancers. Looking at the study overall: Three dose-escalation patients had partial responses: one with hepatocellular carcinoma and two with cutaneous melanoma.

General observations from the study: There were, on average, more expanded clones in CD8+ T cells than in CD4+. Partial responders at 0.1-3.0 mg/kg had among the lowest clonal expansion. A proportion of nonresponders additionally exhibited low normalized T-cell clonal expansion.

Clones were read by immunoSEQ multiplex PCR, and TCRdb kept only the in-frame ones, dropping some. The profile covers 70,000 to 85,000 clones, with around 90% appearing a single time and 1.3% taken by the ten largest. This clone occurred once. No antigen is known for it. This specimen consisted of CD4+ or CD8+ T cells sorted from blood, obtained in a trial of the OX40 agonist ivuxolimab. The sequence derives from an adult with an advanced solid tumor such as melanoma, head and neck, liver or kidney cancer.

CDR3 sequence reads: CASSLLGGQREQYF. The CDR3 nucleotides are TGTGCCAGCAGCTTACTCGGGGGGCAACGCGAGCAGTACTTC. The chain employs TRBV7-3 and TRBJ2-7, with D perhaps TRBD2 (7 bases). Germline V gene lookup returns CDR1 SGHTA and CDR2 FQGTGA. The length of the CDR3 is 14 residues. Trimming cost V 2 bases and J 6 bases, with 14 bases left between them.